A selection of T cell receptor beta chains follows, all from one sample in a study of beta chain features in type 1 diabetes. This table comes from immunoSEQ multiplex PCR, and its TCRdb copy is limited to in-frame clones, with some not included. In the table there are under 95,000 clones, under 35% of which are singletons. Source material: stem cell memory CD4+ T cells from blood. All receptors derive from a woman between 18 and 29 years old in good health. CDR3s include the opening cysteine and the closing phenylalanine or tryptophan. The order of the fields is clone size, D gene, V gene, J gene, CDR3 DNA, CDR3 protein. D genes are given only for firm matches. Only some rows state a clone size, as once, few, many or a class for expanded clones.

clone size: many; D gene: .; V gene: TRBV2; J gene: TRBJ2-3; CDR3 DNA: TGTGCCAGCACCCCCGACACAGCTACGCAGTATTTT; CDR3 protein: CASTPDTATQYF
clone size: .; D gene: TRBD2; V gene: TRBV15; J gene: TRBJ2-5; CDR3 DNA: TGTGCCACCAGCAGAGACCCGGGACTAGCGGGGGGGACCCAGTACTTC; CDR3 protein: CATSRDPGLAGGTQYF
clone size: .; D gene: .; V gene: TRBV30; J gene: TRBJ1-5; CDR3 DNA: TGTGCCTGGAATGGACAGAGCAATCAGCCCCAGCATTTT; CDR3 protein: CAWNGQSNQPQHF
clone size: .; D gene: TRBD1; V gene: TRBV2; J gene: TRBJ1-2; CDR3 DNA: TGTGCCAGCAGCGGACAGGGTCCCTATGGTTACACCTTC; CDR3 protein: CASSGQGPYGYTF
clone size: .; D gene: TRBD2; V gene: TRBV6-1; J gene: TRBJ2-1; CDR3 DNA: TGTGCCAGCAGGCGACTAGCGGGAGGGCCTAATGAGCAGTTCTTC; CDR3 protein: CASRRLAGGPNEQFF
clone size: few; D gene: TRBD1; V gene: TRBV7-6; J gene: TRBJ1-2; CDR3 DNA: TGTGCCAGCAGCCCACAGGGGGCGCGCGGCTACACCTTC; CDR3 protein: CASSPQGARGYTF
clone size: few; D gene: TRBD1; V gene: TRBV2; J gene: TRBJ1-2; CDR3 DNA: TGTGCCAGCAGTGAGGACAGGGACTATGGCTACACCTTC; CDR3 protein: CASSEDRDYGYTF
clone size: .; D gene: TRBD1; V gene: TRBV5-4; J gene: TRBJ1-1; CDR3 DNA: TGTGCCAGCAGTTCGCTACAGGGGTACACTGAAGCTTTCTTT; CDR3 protein: CASSSLQGYTEAFF
clone size: .; D gene: TRBD2; V gene: TRBV25-1; J gene: TRBJ2-1; CDR3 DNA: TGTGCCAGCAGGCCGACTAGCGGGAGGGAATCCTCCTACAATGAGCAGTTCTTC; CDR3 protein: CASRPTSGRESSYNEQFF
clone size: few; D gene: TRBD1; V gene: TRBV29-1; J gene: TRBJ1-1; CDR3 DNA: TGCAGCGTGTTGGGACAGTCCACTGAAGCTTTCTTT; CDR3 protein: CSVLGQSTEAFF
clone size: .; D gene: .; V gene: TRBV4-2; J gene: TRBJ1-6; CDR3 DNA: TGTGCCAGCAGCCTCAACCCGACAGACCTTAATTCACCCCTCCACTTT; CDR3 protein: CASSLNPTDLNSPLHF
clone size: few; D gene: TRBD1; V gene: TRBV5-1; J gene: TRBJ2-3; CDR3 DNA: TGCGCCAGCACCTCTGAGGGGGCAGGCACAGATACGCAGTATTTT; CDR3 protein: CASTSEGAGTDTQYF